The next 20 T cell receptor beta chains were all read from a single sample in a study of blood T cells in healthy people across ages. A sample-barcoded 5' primer and a J-beta primer mix were used in a second PCR of roughly 7 to 11 cycles. TCRdb re-derived calls from the 5' RACE reads in MiXCR, one entry per CDR3 protein. The sample includes over 550,000 distinct CDR3 sequences, approximately 30% of them seen just once. Sequencing was done on a sample of blood. Every receptor here comes from an elderly woman in good health.

On this clonotype: Its ends do not fully match the called genes, so a read error is possible. The chain couples TRBV5-4 to TRBJ2-7; no definite D call. CDR3 length: 15 amino acids. Germline assignment: CDR1 SGHNT and CDR2 YYREEE (reference sequence). The CDR3 DNA follows: TGTGCCAGCACCTGGGGTGTTGAGAGTCGCTACGAGCAGTACTTT. This sequence encodes CASTWGVESRYEQYF.

A few counts support this clonotype. This chain joins TRBV7-2 and TRBJ2-2; D gene ambiguous. This CDR3 has 14 amino acids. Deletions cut 5 bases from V and 4 bases from J, with 11 bases between. CDR1 and CDR2 from the germline V gene are SGHTA and FQGNSA. CDR3 in DNA: TGTGCCAGCAGCCTTCTTCTGACCACCGGGGAGCTGTTTTTT. Residues: CASSLLLTTGELFF.

In this sample, this clonotype turned up many times. This rearrangement joins TRBV4-3 to TRBJ2-3; D perhaps matches TRBD1 (6 bases). The ends were cut back, 3 bases at V and 10 bases at J, with 14 bases in the middle. CDR1 is LGHNA and CDR2 is YSLEER in the germline V gene. CDR3 length: 13 residues. CDR3 DNA: TGCGCCAGCAGCCAGTCAGGGGCAGTGGCGCAGTATTTT. Translation: CASSQSGAVAQYF.

This clonotype is a singleton in its sample. A much larger clone lies one base from this, so it may be a read error. The rearrangement joins TRBV5-1 to TRBJ2-4; D not resolved. CDR1 and CDR2 (germline): SGHRS, YFSETQ. This CDR3 region has 16 residues. V was trimmed by 7 bases and J by 3 bases, leaving 20 bases between them. The CDR3 DNA is TGCGCCAGCTGGGTGGGGTCGTCCCTAGTCAAAAACATTCAGTACTTC. It encodes CASWVGSSLVKNIQYF.

The chain couples TRBV5-1 to TRBJ1-1; D ambiguous. Germline loops: CDR1 SGHRS, CDR2 YFSETQ. The V gene lost 1 base and the J gene lost 5 bases, with 18 bases spanning the gap. This CDR3 has 16 residues. The CDR3 region has the DNA TGCGCCAGCAGCTTGTTCGCGGATTCTTCGGGTACTGAAGCTTTCTTT. Protein: CASSLFADSSGTEAFF.

Regarding this clonotype: A single base separates this from a much larger clone, so it may be a read error. The rearrangement links TRBV9 to TRBJ2-1, with D perhaps assigned TRBD1 or TRBD2 (6 bases each). The end of the DNA aligns better with TRBJ2-7, so the J call may be wrong. The CDR3 spans 15 residues. Germline V gives CDR1 SGDLS, CDR2 YYNGEE. The CDR3 loop reads CASSVWGAEYNEQYF. As DNA, the CDR3 is TGTGCCAGCAGCGTATGGGGGGCCGAGTACAATGAGCAGTACTTC.

Turning to this clonotype: A much larger clone is a single base away; this may be a read error. The chain employs TRBV6-2 or TRBV6-3 and TRBJ2-7; D perhaps matches TRBD1 (5 bases). This CDR3 spans 15 amino acids. Germline loops: CDR1 MNHEY, CDR2 SVGEGT. CDR3 sequence reads: CASSSDSLGSYGQYF. In DNA form, the CDR3 reads TGTGCCAGCAGCTCCGACAGTCTGGGCTCCTACGGGCAGTACTTC.

There are a few counts of this clonotype. Being one base from a much bigger clone, this may be a read error. The rearrangement uses TRBV7-9 and TRBJ2-3, with D possibly being TRBD2 (6 bases). Germline lookup yields CDR1 SEHNR and CDR2 FQNEAQ (reference sequence). There are 14 residues in the CDR3. V was cut by 8 bases and J by 2 bases, with 14 bases left in between. The CDR3 reads CASAPLANTDTQYF. The DNA of the CDR3 is TGTGCCAGCGCCCCCCTAGCGAACACAGATACGCAGTATTTT.

This clonotype occurred many times. The genes are TRBV6-5 and TRBJ2-4; TRBD1 agrees at 7 bases. With V trimmed by 2 bases and J by 6 bases, 1 base remained unmatched. CDR3 length: 13 residues. From germline, CDR1 is MNHEY and CDR2 SVGAGI. CDR3 in amino acids: CASSYGTANIQYF. The CDR3 nucleotides are TGTGCCAGCAGTTACGGGACAGCAAACATTCAGTACTTC.

This clonotype was counted ten times or more. This rearrangement joins TRBV7-9 to TRBJ2-3, with D hard to call. Germline V gene lookup returns CDR1 SEHNR and CDR2 FQNEAQ (reference sequence). Deletions cut 4 bases from V and 6 bases from J, with 14 bases between. This CDR3 is built from 14 residues. The CDR3 reads CASSSHIRADTQYF. CDR3 coding DNA: TGTGCCAGCAGCTCCCACATCCGGGCGGATACGCAGTATTTT.

In regard to this clonotype: A much larger clonotype is one base distant, so this may be a read error. The rearrangement links TRBV4-1 to TRBJ2-5, with D possibly TRBD2 on 7 matching bases. Trimming pared 1 base from V and 4 bases from J, leaving 16 bases between. Germline loops: CDR1 MGHRA, CDR2 YSYEKL. The CDR3 consists of 16 residues. Here the CDR3 DNA reads TGCGCCAGCAGCCAAGCAAGGGCGGGGGCAGGAGAGACCCAGTACTTC. This gives the protein CASSQARAGAGETQYF.

This clonotype was seen repeatedly, ten times or more. This chain links TRBV28 with TRBJ2-5, with 11 bases fitting TRBD1. Germline CDR1 and CDR2: MDHEN and SYDVKM. The CDR3 is 15 amino acids. The V gene end was trimmed by 6 bases and the J gene end by 3 bases; junction bases not matched to a gene: 6. The CDR3 reads CASSQGQGAEETQYF. Here the CDR3 DNA reads TGTGCCAGCAGCCAAGGACAGGGGGCTGAAGAGACCCAGTACTTC.

This clonotype was counted a few times. The chain joins TRBV19 to TRBJ2-4, with D possibly TRBD1 on 5 matching bases. Per the germline V gene, CDR1 is LNHDA and CDR2 is SQIVND (reference sequence). V shed 7 bases and J shed 2 bases, with 21 bases lying between them. This CDR3 comprises 17 residues. The CDR3 here is CASMGQSPAGTKNIQYF. In nucleotides, the CDR3 is TGTGCCAGTATGGGGCAGTCTCCCGCAGGAACCAAAAACATTCAGTACTTC.

The chain employs TRBV30 and TRBJ1-2; possible D gene TRBD1, 5 bases. Germline loops: CDR1 GTSNPN, CDR2 SVGIG (reference sequence). V dropped 3 bases and J dropped 3 bases, with 26 bases sitting between them. CDR3 length: 18 amino acids. Here the CDR3 reads CAWSYQGILAKGDYGYTF. CDR3 coding DNA: TGTGCCTGGAGCTACCAAGGGATCCTCGCTAAAGGGGACTATGGCTACACCTTC.

The genes are TRBV5-1 and TRBJ2-6, with 8 bases lining up with TRBD1. With 0 bases clipped from V and 4 bases from J, the junction kept 9 bases outside the gene matches. Germline-derived CDR1 and CDR2 are SGHRS and YFSETQ. The CDR3 runs to 18 residues. CDR3 sequence reads: CASSLAPGRGQGANVLTF. For the CDR3, the DNA is TGCGCCAGCAGCTTGGCCCCGGGCAGGGGGCAAGGGGCCAACGTCCTGACTTTC.

This chain connects TRBV6-1 to TRBJ2-3; TRBD2 matches at 12 bases. Per the germline V gene, CDR1 is MNHNS and CDR2 is SASEGT. This CDR3 spans 16 amino acids. With 3 bases clipped from V and 5 bases from J, the junction kept 6 bases outside the gene matches. The CDR3 sequence: CASSDRTSGEGDTQYF. The DNA of the CDR3 is TGTGCCAGCAGTGATCGGACTAGCGGGGAGGGAGATACGCAGTATTTT.

This clonotype was counted between two and nine times. The rearrangement links TRBV30 to TRBJ2-2, with TRBD1 as a possible D gene (5 bases). V was cut by 4 bases and J by 6 bases, with 12 bases left in between. Per germline, CDR1 GTSNPN and CDR2 SVGIG (reference sequence). CDR3 length: 13 residues. This chain's CDR3 is CAWTGLGAGELFF. For the CDR3, the DNA is TGTGCCTGGACAGGGCTAGGGGCCGGGGAGCTGTTTTTT.

The chain joins TRBV6-2 or TRBV6-3 to TRBJ2-6, with D possibly being TRBD2 (5 bases). Trimming took 4 bases from V and 0 from J, leaving 13 bases between them. CDR3 length equals 17 residues. Germline V CDR1 and CDR2: MNHEY, SVGEGT. Written as DNA, the CDR3 is TGTGCCAGCAGTTTGCGGGCCCTCCTCTCTGGGGCCAACGTCCTGACTTTC. This codes for CASSLRALLSGANVLTF.

This clonotype was counted many times. The rearrangement joins TRBV5-1 to TRBJ2-7; 7 bases match TRBD1. Germline lookup yields CDR1 SGHRS and CDR2 YFSETQ. The junction had 7 bases not matched to a gene; V was cut back by 4 bases and J by 0 bases. The CDR3 runs 15 residues. For the CDR3, the DNA is TGCGCCAGCAGCCCCAGGACAGGAGACTCCTACGAGCAGTACTTC. Translation: CASSPRTGDSYEQYF.

This clonotype has just one count. J is TRBJ1-1 and V is TRBV20-1; D may be TRBD1 (6 bases). Germline lookup yields CDR1 DFQATT and CDR2 SNEGSKA (reference sequence). The length of the CDR3 is 15 residues. Trimming took 0 bases from V and 5 from J, leaving 16 bases between them. DNA of the CDR3: TGCAGTGCTAGAGACCGCGGGGGCGCGGATACTGAAGCTTTCTTT. Translating gives CSARDRGGADTEAFF.